This entry describes one T cell receptor (beta chain). This clonotype occurred a few times. Its antigen remains unidentified. The sample holds no much larger clone one base away, and base qualities are not on file. The sample is drawn from a study of T-cell reconstitution after alpha-beta-depleted transplantation in children (dated by TCRdb to the mid-2010s). Describing the broader study: Using TCR repertoire profiling, the study quantitatively followed how T-cell immune reconstitution unfolded in children after TCRalphabeta/CD19-depleted allogeneic hematopoietic cell transplantation.

CDR3 length: 14 amino acids, cysteine to phenylalanine. The entry retains the CDR3 DNA only, 42 bases that are in frame from base 1. From the germline V gene, CDR1 is LGHNA and CDR2 is YSLEER. V and J are truncated by 3 bases and 8 bases respectively, leaving an intervening sequence of 16 bases. Preparation of the library involved PCR. The sample was run on an Illumina HiSeq 2500. TCR library preparation used molecular barcoding, with unique molecular identifiers applied to normalize quantification of the TCRbeta repertoire. Using fastp at Q25 and MiXCR, TCRdb reprocessed the public reads and kept productive beta chains. Rows matching on CDR3 protein sequence are summarized as one entry with the most common DNA and genes. The sample includes about 500,000 distinct CDR3 sequences, with over 25% observed a single time. 2.4% of the sample rests with the top ten.

The clonotype comes from a human donor who donated a stem cell graft to a child with aplastic anemia. This sample comprised PBMCs from the stem cell graft donor, obtained from the stem cell graft. The rearranged segments are TRBV4-3 and TRBJ1-2, with the D segment identity uncertain. The CDR3 has the sequence CASSHIKGLEGYTF. The nucleotide sequence is TGCGCCAGCAGCCATATAAAAGGGTTGGAGGGCTACACCTTC.